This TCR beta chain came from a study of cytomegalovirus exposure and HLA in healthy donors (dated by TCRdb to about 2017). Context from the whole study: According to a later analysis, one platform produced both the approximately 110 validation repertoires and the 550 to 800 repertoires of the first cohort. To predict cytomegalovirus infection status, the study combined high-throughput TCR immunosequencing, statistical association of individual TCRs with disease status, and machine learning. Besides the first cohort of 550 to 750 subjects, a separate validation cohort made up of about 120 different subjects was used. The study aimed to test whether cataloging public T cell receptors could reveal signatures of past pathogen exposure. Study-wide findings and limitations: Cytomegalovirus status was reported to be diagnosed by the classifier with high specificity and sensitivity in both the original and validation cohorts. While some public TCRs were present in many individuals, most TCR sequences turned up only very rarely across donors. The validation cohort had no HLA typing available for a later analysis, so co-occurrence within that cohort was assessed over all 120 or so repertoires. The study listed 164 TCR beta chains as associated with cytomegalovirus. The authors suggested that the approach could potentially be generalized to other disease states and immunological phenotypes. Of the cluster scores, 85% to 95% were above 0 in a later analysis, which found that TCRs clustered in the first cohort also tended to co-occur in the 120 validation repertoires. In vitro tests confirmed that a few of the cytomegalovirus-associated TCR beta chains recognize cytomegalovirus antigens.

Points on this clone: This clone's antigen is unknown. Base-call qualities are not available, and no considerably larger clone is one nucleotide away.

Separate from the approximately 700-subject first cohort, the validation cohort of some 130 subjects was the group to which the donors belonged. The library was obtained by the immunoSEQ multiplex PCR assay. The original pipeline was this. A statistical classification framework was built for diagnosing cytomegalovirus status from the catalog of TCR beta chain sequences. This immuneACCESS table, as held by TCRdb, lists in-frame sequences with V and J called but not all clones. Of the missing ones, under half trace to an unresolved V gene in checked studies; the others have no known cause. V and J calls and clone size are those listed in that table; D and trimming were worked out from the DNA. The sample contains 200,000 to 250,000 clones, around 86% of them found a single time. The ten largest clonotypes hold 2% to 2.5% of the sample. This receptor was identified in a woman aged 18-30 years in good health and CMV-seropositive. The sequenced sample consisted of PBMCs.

The CDR3 here reads CAWSASVYGYTF. The DNA is TGTGCCTGGAGTGCGTCGGTCTATGGCTACACCTTC. The sequence joins TRBV30 to TRBJ1-2; the D segment cannot be called with confidence. The CDR3 spans 12 residues, from the cysteine through the phenylalanine. Only CDR3 DNA remains: 36 bases, in frame from the first base. Looking up the germline V gene (reference sequence) yields CDR1 GTSNPN and CDR2 SVGIG. At the junction V is shortened by 1 base and J by 4 bases, with 7 bases in between.